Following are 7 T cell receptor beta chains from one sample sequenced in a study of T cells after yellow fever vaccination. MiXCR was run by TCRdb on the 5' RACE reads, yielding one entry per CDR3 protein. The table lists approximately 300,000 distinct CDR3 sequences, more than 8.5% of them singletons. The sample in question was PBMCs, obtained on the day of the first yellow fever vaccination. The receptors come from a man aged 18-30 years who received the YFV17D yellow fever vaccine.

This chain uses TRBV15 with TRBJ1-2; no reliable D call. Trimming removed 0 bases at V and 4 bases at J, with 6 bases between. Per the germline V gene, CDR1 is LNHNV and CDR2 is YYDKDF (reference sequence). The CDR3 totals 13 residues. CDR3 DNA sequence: TGTGCCACCAGCAGAGAAGGTTTCTATGGCTACACCTTC. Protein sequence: CATSREGFYGYTF.

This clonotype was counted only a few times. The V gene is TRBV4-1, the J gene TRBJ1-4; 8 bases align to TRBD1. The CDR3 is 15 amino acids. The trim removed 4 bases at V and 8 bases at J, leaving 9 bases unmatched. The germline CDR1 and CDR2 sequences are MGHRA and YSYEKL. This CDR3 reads CASSLRTGSREKLFF. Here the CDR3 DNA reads TGCGCCAGCAGCCTAAGGACAGGGAGCCGAGAAAAACTGTTTTTT.

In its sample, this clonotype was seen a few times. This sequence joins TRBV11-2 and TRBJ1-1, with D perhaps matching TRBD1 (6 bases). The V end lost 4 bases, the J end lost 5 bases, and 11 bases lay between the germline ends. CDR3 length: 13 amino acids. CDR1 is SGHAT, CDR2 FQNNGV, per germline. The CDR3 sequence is CASSWGAGTEAFF. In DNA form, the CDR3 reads TGTGCCAGCAGCTGGGGGGCGGGTACTGAAGCTTTCTTT.

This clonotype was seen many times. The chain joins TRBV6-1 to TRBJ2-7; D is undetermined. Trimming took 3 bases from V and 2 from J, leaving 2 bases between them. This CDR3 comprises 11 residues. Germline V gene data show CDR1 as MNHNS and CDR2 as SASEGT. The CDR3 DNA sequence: TGTGCCAGCAGTGAGACCTACGAGCAGTACGTC. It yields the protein CASSETYEQYV.

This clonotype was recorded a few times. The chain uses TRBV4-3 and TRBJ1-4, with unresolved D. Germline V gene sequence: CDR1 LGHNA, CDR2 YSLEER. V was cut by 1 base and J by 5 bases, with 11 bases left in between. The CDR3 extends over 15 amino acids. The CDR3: CASSQVRTVNEKLFF. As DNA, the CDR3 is TGCGCCAGCAGCCAAGTCCGAACAGTCAATGAAAAACTGTTTTTT.

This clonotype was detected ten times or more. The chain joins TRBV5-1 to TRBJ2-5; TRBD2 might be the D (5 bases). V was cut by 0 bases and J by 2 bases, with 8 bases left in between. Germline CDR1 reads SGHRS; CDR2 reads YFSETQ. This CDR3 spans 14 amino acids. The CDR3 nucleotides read TGCGCCAGCAGCTTGGAAGGGAGACAAGAGACCCAGTACTTC. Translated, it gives CASSLEGRQETQYF.

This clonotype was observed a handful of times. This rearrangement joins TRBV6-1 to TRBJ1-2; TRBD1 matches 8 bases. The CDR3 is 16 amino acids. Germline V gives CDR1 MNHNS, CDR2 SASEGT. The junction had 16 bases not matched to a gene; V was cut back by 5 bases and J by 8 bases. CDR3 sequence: CASSHFMQDRGGGYTF. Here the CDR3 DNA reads TGTGCCAGCAGTCATTTTATGCAAGACAGGGGAGGAGGCTACACCTTC.